Listed below are T cell receptor beta chains from one sample, sequenced in a study of identical twins. TCRdb re-called the 5' RACE reads through MiXCR, storing one row per CDR3 protein. The data hold 500,000 or so distinct CDR3 sequences, with approximately 15% observed a single time. The same sample was also used in a study of yellow fever vaccine responses in identical twins.

Sequencing was carried out using CD4+ T cells sorted from blood. These receptor sequences come from a woman aged 18-30 years in good health. CDR3s include the opening cysteine and the closing phenylalanine or tryptophan. The D gene is left open where the match is weak. Expanded clones are given a class, and other clones once, few, many or no size at all.

TRBV7-9	TRBD1	TRBJ2-3	many	TGTGCCAGCAGACGATCGGGACAGGGAGTAGATACGCAGTATTTT	CASRRSGQGVDTQYF
TRBV4-3	NA	TRBJ2-7	many	TGCGCCAGCAGCCAAGGGCGGTTAAGCTACGAGCAGTACTTC	CASSQGRLSYEQYF
TRBV20-1	TRBD2	TRBJ2-1	NA	TGCAGTGCTACCGCGCCGAGCGGGGGACTTGATCATGAGCAGTTCTTC	CSATAPSGGLDHEQFF
TRBV7-2	NA	TRBJ2-5	many	TGTGCCAGCAGCTCCCCAAAGGAGACCCAGTACTTC	CASSSPKETQYF
TRBV6-2/TRBV6-3	NA	TRBJ1-1	few	TGTGCCAGCAGTCGTGGCCTTCTGGGCACTGAAGCTTTCTTT	CASSRGLLGTEAFF
TRBV6-2/TRBV6-3	TRBD1	TRBJ2-5	few	TGTGCCAGCAGAATCCGGGACAGGGGGAGGGAGACCCAGTACTTC	CASRIRDRGRETQYF
TRBV6-2/TRBV6-3	TRBD2	TRBJ2-7	NA	TGTGCCAGCATCGAGCGGGAGGACGACGAGCAGTACTTC	CASIEREDDEQYF
TRBV29-1	NA	TRBJ2-1	few	TGCAGCGCTTTAATTTGGGCAGGGCCCAATGAGCAGTTCTTC	CSALIWAGPNEQFF
TRBV12-3/TRBV12-4	NA	TRBJ2-3	few	TGTGCCAGCAGTTTCTTGACAGCCACAGATACGCAGTATTTT	CASSFLTATDTQYF
TRBV29-1	NA	TRBJ1-1	NA	TGCAGCGTCGTGGGTGGGACAAGCGCTTTCTTT	CSVVGGTSAFF
TRBV28	NA	TRBJ2-1	few	TGTGCCAGCGGAAGAATGAGGCCCAATGAGCAGTTCTTC	CASGRMRPNEQFF
TRBV6-9	NA	TRBJ2-7	few	TGTGCCAGCAGTTATTTGGAGTGGATCTCCTACGAGCAGTACTTC	CASSYLEWISYEQYF
TRBV20-1	TRBD2	TRBJ2-5	NA	TGCAGTGCTAGAGATCCAACGGGGGGGCCAGAGACCCAGTACTTC	CSARDPTGGPETQYF
TRBV10-3	TRBD1	TRBJ2-3	few	TGTGCCATCACCAGGGACAGGGGGCTAGATACGCAGTATTTT	CAITRDRGLDTQYF
TRBV7-9	NA	TRBJ1-1	few	TGTGCCAGCAGCCTAGAAACAGGGATCTCTGCTTTCTTT	CASSLETGISAFF
TRBV28	NA	TRBJ2-2	few	TGTGCCAGCAGTTTTGCTGGAGGTAGCACCGGGGAGCTGTTTTTT	CASSFAGGSTGELFF
TRBV6-2/TRBV6-3	TRBD2	TRBJ2-1	few	TGTGCCAGCAGTCTACTAGCGGGGTCGGGTGAGCAGTTCTTC	CASSLLAGSGEQFF
TRBV20-1	TRBD1	TRBJ2-5	NA	TGCAGGGCCATAGGGGGCGAAGAGACCCAGTACTTC	CRAIGGEETQYF
TRBV5-6	NA	TRBJ1-1	NA	TGTGCCAGCAGCTTATGGGGAGGGGAAGCTTTCTTT	CASSLWGGEAFF
TRBV27	TRBD2	TRBJ2-5	few	TGTGCCAGCAGTTTAGCCCCTAGAACTAGCGGGAAAGAGACCCAGTACTTC	CASSLAPRTSGKETQYF
TRBV28	TRBD1	TRBJ2-7	many	TGTGCCAGCGGTCAGGGACAGGGGGCCAACGAGCAGTACTTC	CASGQGQGANEQYF
TRBV5-1	NA	TRBJ2-3	NA	TGCGCCAGCAGCTTGGATTCCCCATCCCTACTCAGCACAGATACGCAGTATTTT	CASSLDSPSLLSTDTQYF
TRBV7-2	NA	TRBJ1-1	NA	TGTGCCAGCAGCAAACAGGGTTTGGGGACCACTGAAGCTTTCTTT	CASSKQGLGTTEAFF
TRBV6-2/TRBV6-3	TRBD2	TRBJ2-7	NA	TGTGCCAGCAGTTACTCGAAAAGCGGGAGTAGATACGAGCAGTACTTC	CASSYSKSGSRYEQYF
TRBV28	TRBD2	TRBJ2-7	NA	TGTGCCAGCATTCCGGGACTACCCCCCAACGAGCAGTACTTC	CASIPGLPPNEQYF
TRBV20-1	TRBD2	TRBJ2-1	few	TGCAGTGCTAGACGACTAGCGGGCTCCTACGATGAGCAGTTCTTC	CSARRLAGSYDEQFF
TRBV3-1	NA	TRBJ2-4	NA	TGTGCCAGCAGCCAAGGAACAGTCTCCAAAAACATTCAGTACTTC	CASSQGTVSKNIQYF
TRBV7-3	NA	TRBJ2-6	NA	TGTGCCAGCAGCTTAACTTTCAGGGACGTCCTGACTTTC	CASSLTFRDVLTF
TRBV7-8	TRBD2	TRBJ2-7	NA	TGTGCCAGCAGTCTTTTAGCGGGAGGTAACAACGAGCAGTACTTC	CASSLLAGGNNEQYF
TRBV20-1	NA	TRBJ2-3	NA	TGCAGTGCTAGAGATGGTCAACAGGGCACAGATACGCAGTATTTT	CSARDGQQGTDTQYF
TRBV29-1	NA	TRBJ2-3	few	TGCAGCGTTGAAAGGGTCACAGATACGCAGTATTTT	CSVERVTDTQYF
TRBV5-1	TRBD1	TRBJ2-7	NA	TGCGCCAGCAGCGAGGCCGGGACAGGGAGCGAGCAGTACTTC	CASSEAGTGSEQYF
TRBV25-1	NA	TRBJ1-6	NA	TGTGCCAGCAGTGACCGGGCCTTATCTAATTCACCCCTCCACTTT	CASSDRALSNSPLHF
TRBV7-9	TRBD1	TRBJ2-4	few	TGTGCCAGCAGCTTAGGCGATAAGGACAGGAACAAAAACATTCAGTACTTC	CASSLGDKDRNKNIQYF
TRBV20-1	TRBD2	TRBJ2-1	NA	TGCAGTGCCAAACCACGCGAACCCCTAGCGGGAATAATAAGCTCCTACAATGAGCAGTTCTTC	CSAKPREPLAGIISSYNEQFF
TRBV12-3/TRBV12-4	TRBD2	TRBJ2-1	many	TGTGCCAGCAACATAGGGACTAGCGGTTACAATGAGCAGTTCTTC	CASNIGTSGYNEQFF
TRBV4-3	TRBD1	TRBJ2-2	many	TGCGCCAGCAGCCAAGATAACAGGGGTACCGGGGAGCTGTTTTTT	CASSQDNRGTGELFF
TRBV10-3	TRBD2	TRBJ2-7	few	TGTGCCATCAGTGAACGACTTCCGACTAGCGGGAGGTCCTACGAGCAGTACTTC	CAISERLPTSGRSYEQYF
TRBV10-2	TRBD2	TRBJ2-6	once	TGCGCCAGCAGTCTGGTAGCGGGTGGGGCCAACGTCCTGACTTTC	CASSLVAGGANVLTF
TRBV11-2	TRBD2	TRBJ2-3	few	TGTGCCAGCAGCAGGATCTTACCCGGGACTAGCGGCACAGATACGCAGTATTTT	CASSRILPGTSGTDTQYF
TRBV5-1	NA	TRBJ2-5	few	TGCGCCAGCAGCTTGGAACAGCTAGAGACCCAGTACTTC	CASSLEQLETQYF
TRBV6-5	NA	TRBJ2-1	few	TGTGCCAGCAGTTACGTACCATTCGACTACAATGAGCAGTTCTTC	CASSYVPFDYNEQFF
TRBV6-1	TRBD2	TRBJ2-1	NA	TGTGCCAGCAGTCGACTAGCGGGAGGAGGGGTAGACAATGAGCAGTTCTTC	CASSRLAGGGVDNEQFF
TRBV6-1	TRBD1	TRBJ2-2	NA	TGTGCCAGCAGTGATGGACAGGGTAACACCGGGGAGCTGTTTTTT	CASSDGQGNTGELFF
TRBV12-3/TRBV12-4	NA	TRBJ1-2	many	TGTGCCAGCAGTAGACAGTACTATGGCTACACCTTC	CASSRQYYGYTF
TRBV7-9	NA	TRBJ1-4	NA	TGTGCCAGCAGCTTACCGCAGGGGTATGAAAAACTGTTTTTT	CASSLPQGYEKLFF
TRBV6-1	TRBD1	TRBJ1-1	few	TGTGCCAGCAGTAGGAAGACAGGGGAGGTCACTGAAGCTTTCTTT	CASSRKTGEVTEAFF
TRBV7-3	NA	TRBJ2-2	NA	TGTGCCAGCAGCCCCGAACGGGGGGAGCTGTTTTTT	CASSPERGELFF
TRBV5-6	NA	TRBJ1-1	NA	TGTGCCAGCAGCTTGGACTGGGGGGCTATGAACACTGAAGCTTTCTTT	CASSLDWGAMNTEAFF
TRBV7-2	TRBD2	TRBJ2-5	NA	TGTGCCAGCAGCTTAATGTTAGCGGGGGTGGAGACCCAGTACTTC	CASSLMLAGVETQYF
TRBV20-1	TRBD2	TRBJ2-3	few	TGCAGTGCTAGAGAAATGGCGGGAGGGCGAACAGATACGCAGTATTTT	CSAREMAGGRTDTQYF
TRBV25-1	NA	TRBJ2-1	NA	TGTGCCAGCCCTTACAATGAGCAGTTCTTC	CASPYNEQFF
TRBV20-1	TRBD1	TRBJ1-1	NA	TGCAGTGCTAGTGGATTCCGGGACAGGGGGCTCGTGAACACTGAAGCTTTCTTT	CSASGFRDRGLVNTEAFF
TRBV7-2	TRBD2	TRBJ2-7	few	TGTGCCAGCAGCTCCCTTAGGCGAGCGGGGGCTCACGAGCAGTACTTC	CASSSLRRAGAHEQYF
TRBV3-1	TRBD1	TRBJ2-5	NA	TGTGCCAGCAGCCAAGGCAGGGGGCTTCGGACCCAGTACTTC	CASSQGRGLRTQYF
TRBV12-3/TRBV12-4	NA	TRBJ2-3	few	TGTGCCAGCAGTGCCCAGTTGCGGGGCACAGATACGCAGTATTTT	CASSAQLRGTDTQYF
TRBV7-2	NA	TRBJ2-7	NA	TGTGCCAGCAGCTTAGGTGGACCCCGGATCTACGAGCAGTACTTC	CASSLGGPRIYEQYF
TRBV12-3/TRBV12-4	TRBD2	TRBJ2-5	NA	TGTGCCAGCAGTATAGCGGGAGGGATCCGAGAGACCCAGTACTTC	CASSIAGGIRETQYF
TRBV6-1	TRBD2	TRBJ2-1	few	TGTGCCAGCAGGGGACTAGCGGGGTGGGGTGAGCAGTTCTTC	CASRGLAGWGEQFF
TRBV7-9	NA	TRBJ2-5	NA	TGTGCCAGCAATATTAACCGGACATACCAAGAGACCCAGTACTTC	CASNINRTYQETQYF